This T cell receptor beta chain was identified in a study of blood T cell dynamics during melanoma immunotherapy. General study findings and limits: It remained unknown if the driving T cell clones were melanoma-specific.

This clone was recorded only once. Its antigen is not identified. This CDR3 contains 17 residues. Germline V gene lookup returns CDR1 LNHDA and CDR2 SQIVND (reference sequence). Deletions cut 6 bases from V and 0 bases from J, with 19 bases between. This sample's time point: pre-treatment baseline. Every bulk PBMC sample received the same 350 ng of DNA. The method was immunoSEQ multiplex PCR; TCRdb's version includes in-frame clones alone and lacks a portion of them. Counted here are several thousand clones, approximately 86% occurring once; the ten biggest clones make up about 15%. The chain links TRBV19 to TRBJ2-3, with D possibly called TRBD1 or TRBD2 (6 bases each). This receptor was taken from a human donor with melanoma. The source material was blood, sampled from a patient treated with checkpoint blockade. The CDR3 reads CASRNRGGTGSTDTQYF. The DNA of the CDR3 is TGTGCCAGTAGGAACCGGGGAGGTACAGGGAGCACAGATACGCAGTATTTT. The whole variable domain, remainder taken from reference TRBV19 and TRBJ2-3, is DGGITQSPKYLFRKEGQNVTLSCEQNLNHDAMYWYRQDPGQGLRLIYYSQIVNDFQKGDIAEGYSVSREKKESFPLTVTSAQKNPTAFYLCASRNRGGTGSTDTQYFGPGTRLTVL.